A single sample gave rise to the 4 T cell receptor beta chains below, sequenced in a study of blood T cell repertoires in COVID-19. Here immunoSEQ multiplex PCR was the method, and the copy in TCRdb shows in-frame clones only, minus some. Seen here are roughly 160,000 clones, roughly 84% observed once, and the top ten hold approximately 14%. Material: peripheral blood. These receptors were collected from a young man with active or convalescent COVID-19.

V and J are TRBV7-3 and TRBJ2-3; 9 nucleotides line up with TRBD2. With 3 bases clipped from V and 4 bases from J, the junction kept 2 bases outside the gene matches. Germline CDR1 SGHTA, CDR2 FQGTGA. The CDR3 length is 14 residues. The CDR3 here is CASSFSGSADTQYF. CDR3 DNA: TGTGCCAGCAGCTTTAGCGGGAGTGCAGATACGCAGTATTTT.

The V and J genes are TRBV5-6 and TRBJ1-3, with TRBD1 identical over 7 bases. V lost 0 bases to trimming and J lost 5 bases; unmatched junction nucleotides: 5. The CDR3 is 15 amino acids. Per germline, CDR1 SGHDT and CDR2 YYEEEE. The CDR3 nucleotides are TGTGCCAGCAGCTTGGGACAGGGTATCAGAAACACCATATATTTT. Its protein is CASSLGQGIRNTIYF.

The chain uses TRBV21-1 and TRBJ1-4; the table assigns TRBD1, which was not confirmed against the DNA. TRBV21-1 has pseudogene status. The CDR3 runs 14 residues. CDR3 amino acids: CASSTRQENEKLFF. The CDR3 coding sequence is TGTGCCAGCAGCACACGACAGGAAAATGAAAAACTGTTTTTT.

The genes are TRBV3-1 (or the pseudogene TRBV3-2) and TRBJ2-1, with a tentative D call TRBD2 (6 bases). CDR3 length equals 14 residues. V dropped 2 bases and J dropped 7 bases, with 12 bases sitting between them. Germline assignment: CDR1 LGHDT and CDR2 YNNKEL (reference sequence). For the CDR3, the DNA is TGTGCCAGCAGCCAACTGCGGGATGCTAATGAGCAGTTCTTC. Protein product: CASSQLRDANEQFF.